What follows is one T cell receptor (beta chain) and its context. Its antigen remains unknown. The data derive from a study of shared clonotypes between healthy human individuals. About the study: There were three CD4 naive, three CD4 memory, two CD8 naive and one CD8 memory plates per donor. The study, taken as a whole, reports: Among the subsets, naive ones generally showed larger estimated richness than memory ones. It was anticipated that sequencing depth would influence how many clonotypes donors shared.

Naive CD8 populations comprised CD45RO-negative cells positively selected for CCR7, excluding terminally differentiated effector memory CD45RA+ cells. Original processing methods: Junction-only immunoSEQ data arrived without quality scores, meaning filtering differed. The data were produced by immunoSEQ multiplex PCR, yet TCRdb's version contains in-frame clones alone and is incomplete. V, J and clone size were drawn from that table, and D and trimming were deduced from the DNA. The table has hundreds of thousands of clones, about 96% seen once. Material for sequencing was naive CD8+ T cells sorted from blood. The TCR comes from a woman younger than 45 in good health.

CDR3 in DNA: TGTGCCAGTAGTATGGGCAGGGACACTGAAGCTTTCTTT. It is translated as CASSMGRDTEAFF. The chain joins TRBV19 to TRBJ1-1; tentatively, D is TRBD1 (5 bases). Germline V lookup: CDR1 LNHDA, CDR2 SQIVND (reference sequence). V was trimmed by 3 bases and J by 3 bases, leaving 8 bases between them. CDR3 length equals 13 residues.